These 23 T cell receptor beta chains originate from one sample sequenced in a study of CD8+ T cells in alopecia areata. Isolated RNA was reverse transcribed into cDNA used as the sequencing template. The protocol was immunoSEQ multiplex PCR, while the TCRdb copy is restricted to in-frame clones and leaves out a portion. The table lists around 290,000 clones, with no singletons. Markers used for sorting pooled cutaneous lymph node cells were CD4, CD8alpha, NKG2D, NKG2ACE and others. The sequencing input was CD4+ T cells sorted from a lymph node. The receptor set was obtained from a C3H/HeJ mouse with alopecia areata. For this mouse line, the MHC haplotype is H2-k.

Comments on this clone: The listed genes are named as in mouse. Sequencing ends 4 residues short of the CDR3 end; the germline J gene provides the rest. The chain is built from TRBV1 and TRBJ2-3, with D possibly being TRBD2 (5 bases). The CDR3 is 15 residues long. Trimming removed 0 bases at V and 1 base at J, with 8 bases between. CDR1 NSQYPW and CDR2 LRSPGD come from the germline V gene (reference sequence). The chain's CDR3 is CTCSADVGGAETLYF. The covered CDR3 bases are TGCACCTGCAGTGCAGATGTTGGGGGTGCAGAA.

A note on this clone: All gene names here are mouse names. The observed sequence ends 4 residues before the CDR3 terminus, with the missing tail filled in from the germline J gene. The V gene is TRBV5, the J gene TRBJ2-5; 13 positions agree with TRBD2. V trimming: 3 bases; J trimming: 0 bases; junction bases outside the gene matches: 3. CDR3 length equals 17 residues. The V gene's germline CDR1 is LGHNA and CDR2 YNLKQL (reference sequence). CDR3 in amino acids: CASSQGTGGGNQDTQYF. CDR3 DNA (partial): TGTGCCAGCAGCCAGGGGACTGGGGGGGGTAACCAAGAC.

This clone was detected only a few times. A read error may be the cause here, since a much bigger clone is one base away. Genes and germline are mouse. CDR3 DNA, as far as it was read: TGTGCCAGCAGGGACAAGGCAGAA. The encoded protein is CASRDKAE. From start to end, the CDR3 is CASRDKAETLYF. The rearrangement joins TRBV13-3 to TRBJ2-3; D may be TRBD1 (5 bases). The read terminates 4 residues ahead of where the CDR3 ends, so the germline J gene completes it. This CDR3 contains 12 residues. From germline, CDR1 is NNHDY and CDR2 SYVADS. Trimming stripped 5 bases from V and 3 bases from J, with 7 bases between.

With regard to this clone: The genes and germline here are from mouse. Sequencing ends 4 residues short of the CDR3 end; the germline J gene provides the rest. The chain carries TRBV13-1 and TRBJ2-5, with 11 bases identical to TRBD1. Germline V gives CDR1 NSHNY, CDR2 SYGAGN. This CDR3 contains 15 residues. Here the CDR3 reads CASSPDRGQEDTQYF. CDR3 DNA, as far as it was read: TGTGCCAGCAGTCCGGACAGGGGGCAGGAAGAC.

On this clone: Any gene name here is a mouse gene name. The read ends 4 residues early relative to the CDR3; the germline J gene fills the gap. The same CDR3 can be traced to other DNA sequences in this sample. This chain uses TRBV1 with TRBJ2-3; possible D gene TRBD2, 7 bases. With 0 bases removed from V and 2 bases from J, the gap between germline ends came to 12 bases. The CDR3 has 16 residues. Germline V lookup: CDR1 NSQYPW, CDR2 LRSPGD (reference sequence). The CDR3 loop reads CTCSAERGGDAETLYF. The sequenced CDR3 bases are TGCACCTGCAGTGCAGAAAGGGGGGGAGATGCAGAA.

Worth noting for this clone: Genes and germline come from the mouse. With the read ending 4 residues before the CDR3 end, the germline J gene is used to fill in that end. The same CDR3 also results from other DNA sequences found in this sample. The chain employs TRBV19 and TRBJ1-1; the D gene is possibly TRBD1 (5 bases). The V end lost 5 bases, the J end lost 0 bases, and 8 bases lay between the germline ends. The CDR3 spans 13 residues. Germline V CDR1 and CDR2: FNHDT, SITEND (reference sequence). The CDR3 loop reads CASRGTANTEVFF. The DNA read from the CDR3 is TGTGCCAGCAGAGGGACTGCAAACACA.

This clone has a handful of counts. Germline and genes: mouse. The read ends 4 residues shy of where the CDR3 ends; the end is completed using the germline J gene. The rearrangement uses TRBV13-1 and TRBJ1-2; D is unclear. Per the germline V gene, CDR1 is NSHNY and CDR2 is SYGAGN. V was clipped by 6 bases and J by 0 bases, with 6 bases between them. This CDR3 has 12 amino acids. CDR3: CASKTTNSDYTF. CDR3 bases read: TGTGCCAGCAAAACAACAAACTCC.

In regard to this clone: Genes and germline come from the mouse. The read ends 4 residues shy of where the CDR3 ends; the end is completed using the germline J gene. The chain is built from TRBV13-2 and TRBJ2-1, with 9 bases fitting TRBD1. The length of the CDR3 is 17 residues. Germline V lookup: CDR1 NNHNN, CDR2 SYGAGS (reference sequence). J gave up 0 bases and V 0 bases, and 4 bases lay outside the gene matches. Incomplete CDR3 DNA: TGTGCCAGCGGTGATGCAGGACAGGGGTATAACTATGCT. Its translation is CASGDAGQGYNYA. The entire CDR3 is CASGDAGQGYNYAEQFF.

This clone was recorded a few times. Mouse names are used for the genes. The read stops 4 residues short of the end of the CDR3; the missing end is completed from the germline J gene. This rearrangement joins TRBV17 to TRBJ2-3; D not certain. V was trimmed by 2 bases and J by 0 bases, leaving 15 bases between them. This CDR3 contains 17 residues. Germline V gene sequence: CDR1 MNHDT, CDR2 YYDKIL. The DNA read from the CDR3 is TGTGCTAGCAGTAGACCCCCGACACAATCTAGTGCAGAA. It encodes CASSRPPTQSSAE. Given in full, the CDR3 is CASSRPPTQSSAETLYF.

A word on this clone: Mouse germline and gene names are used. This CDR3 reads CASGDVLGGSYEQYF. The sequenced CDR3 bases are TGTGCCAGCGGTGATGTACTGGGGGGTTCCTAT. The J gene is TRBJ2-7, the V gene TRBV13-2; 9 nucleotides line up with TRBD2. The read stops 4 residues short of the end of the CDR3; the missing end is completed from the germline J gene. The CDR3 runs to 15 residues. V shed 0 bases and J 1 base; nucleotides not matched to a gene: 2. Germline-derived CDR1 and CDR2 are NNHNN and SYGAGS (reference sequence).

As concerns this clone: Mouse gene names apply. From the germline J gene comes the end of the CDR3, since the read stops 4 residues before it. The chain joins TRBV31 to TRBJ2-1; D is perhaps TRBD1 (6 bases). Germline CDR1 is GKSSPN and CDR2 is SITVG. There are 13 residues in the CDR3. CDR3 sequence reads: CAWSRTRGAEQFF. The CDR3 bases that were read are TGTGCCTGGAGTCGGACAAGGGGGGCT.

This clone was picked up a small number of times. The gene names given are mouse names. The DNA ends 4 residues before the CDR3 does, and the rest of the CDR3 is filled in from the germline J gene. The chain recombines TRBV13-3 with TRBJ1-2, with 8 bases identical to TRBD1. This CDR3 comprises 15 residues. CDR1 is NNHDY and CDR2 is SYVADS in the germline V gene. The junction had 2 bases not matched to a gene; V was cut back by 1 base and J by 0 bases. The CDR3 sequence is CASSDRTGTNSDYTF. CDR3 bases read: TGTGCCAGCAGTGATCGGACAGGGACAAACTCC.

This clone was found a few times. The genes are named according to mouse. The CDR3 end falls 4 residues outside the read, so it is completed with the germline J gene. The V and J genes are TRBV31 and TRBJ2-5; D remains unclear. V lost 2 bases, J lost 3 bases, and 3 bases lay in between. Per the germline V gene, CDR1 is GKSSPN and CDR2 is SITVG. The CDR3 is 11 residues long. The covered CDR3 bases are TGTGCCTGGAGTAGGCAAGAC. Its protein product is CAWSRQD. The full CDR3 protein is CAWSRQDTQYF.

On this clone: Mouse germline and gene names are used. Coverage ceases 4 residues before the CDR3 finishes, and the germline J gene fills in the end. The chain is built from TRBV31 and TRBJ2-3, with a tentative D call TRBD1 (6 bases). Germline V gene lookup returns CDR1 GKSSPN and CDR2 SITVG. V dropped 0 bases and J dropped 0 bases, with 10 bases sitting between them. The CDR3 extends over 15 amino acids. CDR3: CAWSLRTVSAETLYF. The CDR3 bases that were read are TGTGCCTGGAGTCTACGGACAGTTAGTGCAGAA.

This clone was seen more than once but under ten times. The gene names given are mouse names. The CDR3 goes on 4 residues after the read ends, and that part is filled in from the germline J gene. The sample carries other DNA sequences with the same CDR3. This chain joins TRBV1 and TRBJ2-2, with D hard to call. The V gene's germline CDR1 is NSQYPW and CDR2 LRSPGD (reference sequence). Trimming cost V 0 bases and J 2 bases, with 7 bases left between them. CDR3 length: 15 amino acids. CDR3 DNA (partial): TGCACCTGCAGTGCAGATCGACTTAACACCGGG. Translated: CTCSADRLNTG. The CDR3 in its entirety is CTCSADRLNTGQLYF.

Notes on this clone: Any gene name here is a mouse gene name. The read comes to an end 4 residues before the CDR3 does, leaving the germline J gene to fill in the end. The chain links TRBV14 to TRBJ2-7; 8 bases align to TRBD2. The V and J ends lost 0 bases and 3 bases, in that order; junction bases with no gene match: 2. CDR3 length: 14 residues. Germline V gene sequence: CDR1 SGHDT, CDR2 FRDEAV. CDR3 sequence: CASSFWGGFYEQYF. CDR3 bases read: TGTGCCAGCAGTTTCTGGGGGGGCTTCTAT.

On this clone itself: Mouse germline and gene names are used. The read terminates 4 residues before the CDR3 end, so the remaining end is supplied by the germline J gene. This chain links TRBV5 with TRBJ2-5, with 11 bases that match TRBD1. The junction had 3 bases not matched to a gene; V was cut back by 1 base and J by 3 bases. The CDR3 runs 16 residues. The germline CDR1 and CDR2 sequences are LGHNA and YNLKQL (reference sequence). Here the CDR3 reads CASSQAWDRGQDTQYF. CDR3 bases read: TGTGCCAGCAGCCAAGCTTGGGACAGGGGGCAAGAC.

There are a few counts of this clone. The genes and germline here are from mouse. The sequence runs out 4 residues before the end of the CDR3; the remainder is reconstructed from the germline J gene. The chain uses TRBV5 and TRBJ2-1; D is undetermined. V lost 1 base to trimming and J lost 1 base, with 8 bases between them. This CDR3 contains 15 residues. The germline CDR1 and CDR2 sequences are LGHNA and YNLKQL (reference sequence). This CDR3 reads CASSQVQTNYAEQFF. The CDR3 bases that were read are TGTGCCAGCAGCCAAGTACAGACAAACTATGCT.

A note on this clone: Gene names are mouse gene names. The read terminates 4 residues ahead of where the CDR3 ends, so the germline J gene completes it. This sequence joins TRBV5 and TRBJ2-1, with D perhaps matching TRBD2 (6 bases). V was pared by 8 bases and J by 3 bases, with 8 bases between. Germline-derived CDR1 and CDR2 are LGHNA and YNLKQL (reference sequence). CDR3 length equals 12 residues. The CDR3 is CASGGTYAEQFF. CDR3 DNA, as far as it was read: TGTGCCAGCGGGGGGACCTATGCT.

This clone has ten or more counts. Each gene name is a mouse one. The read ends 3 residues before the CDR3 terminus; that terminus is restored from the germline J gene. This rearrangement joins TRBV13-1 to TRBJ1-6, with D maybe TRBD1 (5 bases). TRBJ1-6 is an open reading frame whose function is uncertain. Trimming removed 0 bases from V and 0 bases from J, with 7 bases in between. The germline V gene encodes CDR1 NSHNY and CDR2 SYGAGN. The CDR3 totals 16 residues. Partial CDR3 DNA: TGTGCCAGCAGTGATGCAGGGAGTTCCTATAATTCGCCC. It is translated as CASSDAGSSYNSP. Given in full, the CDR3 is CASSDAGSSYNSPLYF.

This clone has only a few counts. All gene names here are mouse names. Coverage ceases 4 residues before the CDR3 finishes, and the germline J gene fills in the end. The chain has TRBV19 and TRBJ2-5, with 11 bases fitting TRBD1. Germline loops: CDR1 FNHDT, CDR2 SITEND (reference sequence). This CDR3 is built from 14 residues. Incomplete CDR3 DNA: TGTGCCAGCAGTAAAGGACAGGGGGCTGAC. Translated, it gives CASSKGQGAD. The whole CDR3 protein is CASSKGQGADTQYF.

This clone was counted many times. The listed genes are named as in mouse. Sequencing ends 4 residues short of the CDR3 end; the germline J gene provides the rest. The J gene is TRBJ1-2, the V gene TRBV13-1; the D gene is possibly TRBD1 (6 bases). This CDR3 has 15 residues. V was pared by 2 bases and J by 3 bases, with 14 bases between. CDR1 and CDR2 from the germline V gene are NSHNY and SYGAGN. The CDR3: CASSEQGTEDSDYTF. The covered CDR3 bases are TGTGCCAGCAGTGAGCAGGGGACCGAGGACTCC.

Remarks on this clone: Gene names are the mouse ones. The sequenced fragment ends 4 residues before the CDR3 boundary, so the rest is inferred from the germline J gene. The same CDR3 also results from other DNA sequences found in this sample. The genes are TRBV1 and TRBJ1-2; TRBD1 matches 9 bases. V lost 4 bases, J lost 0 bases, and 3 bases stayed unmatched. CDR1 is NSQYPW, CDR2 LRSPGD, per germline (reference sequence). The CDR3 length is 15 residues. The CDR3: CTCSGQGGANSDYTF. Partial CDR3 DNA: TGCACCTGCAGTGGACAGGGGGGTGCAAACTCC.